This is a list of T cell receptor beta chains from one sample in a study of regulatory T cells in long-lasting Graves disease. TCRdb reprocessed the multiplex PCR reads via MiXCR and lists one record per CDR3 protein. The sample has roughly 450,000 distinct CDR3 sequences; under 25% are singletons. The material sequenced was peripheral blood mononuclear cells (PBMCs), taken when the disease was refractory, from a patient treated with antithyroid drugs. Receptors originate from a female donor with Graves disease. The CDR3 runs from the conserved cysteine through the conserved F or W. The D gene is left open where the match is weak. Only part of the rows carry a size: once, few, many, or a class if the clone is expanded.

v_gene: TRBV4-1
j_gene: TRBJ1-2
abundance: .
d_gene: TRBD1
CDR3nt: TGCGCCAGCAGCCAAGCCTCGGGGACAGGGAGGTACTACACCTTC
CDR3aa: CASSQASGTGRYYTF

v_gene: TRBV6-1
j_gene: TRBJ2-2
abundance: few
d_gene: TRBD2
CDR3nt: TGTGCCAGCAAGTCGATCGGGACTAGCGGGAGGGTACCCGGGGAGCTGTTTTTT
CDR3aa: CASKSIGTSGRVPGELFF

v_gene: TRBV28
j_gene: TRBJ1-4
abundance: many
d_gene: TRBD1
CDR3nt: TGTGCCAGCAGCCGAAGGGACAGGGCTGGGGAAAAACTGTTTTTT
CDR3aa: CASSRRDRAGEKLFF

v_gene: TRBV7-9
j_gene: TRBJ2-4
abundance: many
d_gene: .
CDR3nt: TGTGCCAGCAGCCTCACACTAGCCAAAAACATTCAGTACTTC
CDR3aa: CASSLTLAKNIQYF

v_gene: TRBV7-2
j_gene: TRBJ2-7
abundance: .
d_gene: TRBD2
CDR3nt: TGTGCCAGCAGCTCAAGGACTAGCACCAGGGAGCAGTACTTC
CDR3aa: CASSSRTSTREQYF

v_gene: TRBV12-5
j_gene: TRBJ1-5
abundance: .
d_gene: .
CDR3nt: TGTGCTAGTGGCGGCCCCGGGAGAAGCAATCAGCCCCAGCATTTT
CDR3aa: CASGGPGRSNQPQHF

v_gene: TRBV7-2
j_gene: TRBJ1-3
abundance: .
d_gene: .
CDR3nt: TGTGCCAGCAGCGCTGAAGGGCCATCTGGAAACACCATATATTTT
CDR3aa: CASSAEGPSGNTIYF

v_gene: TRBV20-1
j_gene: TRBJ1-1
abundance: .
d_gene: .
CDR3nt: TGCAGTGCTAGAGAACCCAGGGGAACGCACACTGAAGCTTTCTTT
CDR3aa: CSAREPRGTHTEAFF

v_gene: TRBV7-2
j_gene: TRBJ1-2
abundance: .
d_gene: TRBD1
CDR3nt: TGTGCCAGCAGCCCAGGGGGAGGGATTAACTATGGCTACACCTTC
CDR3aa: CASSPGGGINYGYTF

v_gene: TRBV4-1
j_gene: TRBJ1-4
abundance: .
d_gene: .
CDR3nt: TGCGCCAGCAGCTCCATTTACGAAAAACTGTTTTTT
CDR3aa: CASSSIYEKLFF

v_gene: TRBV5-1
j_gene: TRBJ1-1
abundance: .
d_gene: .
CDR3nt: TGCGCCAGCAGCTCCCAGTTGGCCAGGGGCGCCCGGACTGAAGCTTTCTTT
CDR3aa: CASSSQLARGARTEAFF

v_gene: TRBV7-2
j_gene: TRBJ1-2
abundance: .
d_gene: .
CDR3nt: TGTGCCAGCAGCTTAGTTAGGGGGGGCAACTATGGCTACACCTTC
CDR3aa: CASSLVRGGNYGYTF

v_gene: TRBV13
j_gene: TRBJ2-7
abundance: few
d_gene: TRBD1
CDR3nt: TGTGCCAGCAGCCCAAGCACGACGGGACAGACCTACGAGCAGTACTTC
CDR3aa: CASSPSTTGQTYEQYF

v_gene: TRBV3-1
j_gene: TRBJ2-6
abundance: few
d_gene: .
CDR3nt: TGTGCCAGCACCCCCGGGGCAGGGAGTGCCGGGGCCAACGTCCTGACTTTC
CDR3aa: CASTPGAGSAGANVLTF

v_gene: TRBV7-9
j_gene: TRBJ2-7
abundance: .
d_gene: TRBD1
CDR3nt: TGTGCCAGCAGCTTACTGCGACAGGGGAAAGACGAGCAGTACTTC
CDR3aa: CASSLLRQGKDEQYF

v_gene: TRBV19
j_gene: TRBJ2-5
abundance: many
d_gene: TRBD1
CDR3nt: TGTGCCAGTAAGGCCGGGACAGGGCAAGAGACCCAGTACTTC
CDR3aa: CASKAGTGQETQYF

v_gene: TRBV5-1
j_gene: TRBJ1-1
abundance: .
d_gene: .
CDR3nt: TGCGCCAGCAGCCCAGGTTATGGGCGCGACACTGAAGCTTTCTTT
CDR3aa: CASSPGYGRDTEAFF

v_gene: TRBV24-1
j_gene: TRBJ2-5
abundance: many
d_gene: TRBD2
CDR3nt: TGTGCCACCAGTGATAACCCCGGGCCCGGGGGGGAGACCCAGTACTTC
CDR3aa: CATSDNPGPGGETQYF

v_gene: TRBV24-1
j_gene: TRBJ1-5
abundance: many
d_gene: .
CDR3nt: TGTGCCACCAGTCCGGGACAATGGAATCAGCCCCAGCATTTT
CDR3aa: CATSPGQWNQPQHF

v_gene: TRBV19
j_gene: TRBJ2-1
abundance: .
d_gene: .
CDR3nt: TGTGCCAGTAGTATAAGCAAAGAGCAGTTCTTC
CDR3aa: CASSISKEQFF

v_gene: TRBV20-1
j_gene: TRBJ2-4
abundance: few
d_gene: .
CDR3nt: TGCAGTGCTAGAGTGGGCTTGGAGCGGGGACAAAAAAACATTCAGTACTTC
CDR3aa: CSARVGLERGQKNIQYF

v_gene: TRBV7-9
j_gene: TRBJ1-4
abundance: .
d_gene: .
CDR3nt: TGTGCCAGCAGCTTACAGGTGCCTAGGGAGGAAAAACTGTTTTTT
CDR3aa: CASSLQVPREEKLFF

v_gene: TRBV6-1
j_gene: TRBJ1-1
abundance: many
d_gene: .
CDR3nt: TGTGCCAGCACCCTAGTCAGAAAAGCCACTGAAGCTTTCTTT
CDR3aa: CASTLVRKATEAFF

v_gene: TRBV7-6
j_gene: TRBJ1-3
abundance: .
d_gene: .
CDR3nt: TGTGCCAGCAACCCCGTTAACTCTGGAAACACCATATATTTT
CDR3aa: CASNPVNSGNTIYF

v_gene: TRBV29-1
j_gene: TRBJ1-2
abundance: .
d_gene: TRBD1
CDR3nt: TGCAGCGTTGAAGGCCCGACAGGGTCAGTCTATGGCTACACCTTC
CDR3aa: CSVEGPTGSVYGYTF

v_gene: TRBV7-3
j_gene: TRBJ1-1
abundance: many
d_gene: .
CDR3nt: TGTGCCAGCAGCTTAAGAGGGGGATCGAACACTGAAGCTTTCTTT
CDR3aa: CASSLRGGSNTEAFF

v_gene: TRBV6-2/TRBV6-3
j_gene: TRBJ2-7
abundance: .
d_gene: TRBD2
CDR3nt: TGTGCCAGCAGTTCGGGCGGGAGGGAAGAGCAGTACTTC
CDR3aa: CASSSGGREEQYF

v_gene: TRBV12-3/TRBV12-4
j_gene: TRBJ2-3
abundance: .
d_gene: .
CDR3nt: TGTGCCAGCACTGCGGTCATTACACCCGCCTCACAGTATTTT
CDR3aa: CASTAVITPASQYF

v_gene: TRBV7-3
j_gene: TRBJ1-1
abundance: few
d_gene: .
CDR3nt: TGTGCCAGCAGCTTAACCTGGGATAGTGAAGCTTTCTTT
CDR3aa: CASSLTWDSEAFF

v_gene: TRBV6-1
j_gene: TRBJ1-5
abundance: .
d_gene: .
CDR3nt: TGTGCCAGTCCCGAGGGGGAAAAACAGCCCCAGCATTTT
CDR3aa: CASPEGEKQPQHF

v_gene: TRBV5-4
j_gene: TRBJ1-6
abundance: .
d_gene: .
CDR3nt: TGTGCCAGCAGCTGGGAGGGACATAATTCACCCCTCCACTTT
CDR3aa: CASSWEGHNSPLHF

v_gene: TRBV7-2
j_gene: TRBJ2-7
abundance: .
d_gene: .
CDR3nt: TGTGCCAGCAGCTTAAGGGAGCCCCTCTACGAGCAGTACTTC
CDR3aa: CASSLREPLYEQYF

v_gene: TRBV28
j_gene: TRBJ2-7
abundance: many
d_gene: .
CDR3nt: TGTGCCAGCAGTCCCCACGGACAGAGGGCGATGTACGAGCAGTACTTC
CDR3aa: CASSPHGQRAMYEQYF

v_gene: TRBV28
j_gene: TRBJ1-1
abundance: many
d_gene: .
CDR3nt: TGTGCCAGCAGTTTCATCTGGGGATTGAACACTGAAGCTTTCTTT
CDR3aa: CASSFIWGLNTEAFF

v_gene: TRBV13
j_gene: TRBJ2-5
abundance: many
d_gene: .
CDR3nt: TGTGCCAGCATGATCGCCAGGCAAGAGACCCAGTACTTC
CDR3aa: CASMIARQETQYF

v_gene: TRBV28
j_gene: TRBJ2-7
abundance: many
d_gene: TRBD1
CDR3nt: TGTGCCAGCAGAGGGACAGGGCGAACCTACGAGCAGTACTTC
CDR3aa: CASRGTGRTYEQYF

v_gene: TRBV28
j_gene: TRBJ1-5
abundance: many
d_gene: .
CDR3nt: TGTGCCAGCAGTTTCGGCCTTTCCCCCAGCGGTAGCAATCAGCCCCAGCATTTT
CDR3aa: CASSFGLSPSGSNQPQHF

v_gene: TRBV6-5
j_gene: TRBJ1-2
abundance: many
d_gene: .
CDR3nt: TGTGCCAGCAGTTACTCAAATCGACCAGGGAACTATGGCTACACCTTC
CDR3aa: CASSYSNRPGNYGYTF

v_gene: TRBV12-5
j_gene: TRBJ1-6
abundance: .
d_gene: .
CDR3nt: TGTGCTAGTGGTTTGGTTAATTCACCCCTCCACTTT
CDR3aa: CASGLVNSPLHF